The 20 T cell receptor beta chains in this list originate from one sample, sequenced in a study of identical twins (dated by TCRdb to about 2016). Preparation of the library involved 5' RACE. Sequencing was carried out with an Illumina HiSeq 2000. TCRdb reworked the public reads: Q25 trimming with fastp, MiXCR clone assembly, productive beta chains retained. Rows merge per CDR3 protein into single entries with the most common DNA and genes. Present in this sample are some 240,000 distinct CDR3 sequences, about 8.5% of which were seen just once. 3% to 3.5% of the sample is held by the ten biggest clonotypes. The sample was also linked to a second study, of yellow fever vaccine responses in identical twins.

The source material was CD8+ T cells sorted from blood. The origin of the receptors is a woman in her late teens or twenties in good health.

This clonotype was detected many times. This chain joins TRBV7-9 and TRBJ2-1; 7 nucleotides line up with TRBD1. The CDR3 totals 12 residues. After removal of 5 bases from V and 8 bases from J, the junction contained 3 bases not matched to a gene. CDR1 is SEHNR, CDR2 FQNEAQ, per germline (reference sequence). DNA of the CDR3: TGTGCCAGCAGCATCACAGGGGATGAGCAGTTCTTC. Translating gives CASSITGDEQFF.

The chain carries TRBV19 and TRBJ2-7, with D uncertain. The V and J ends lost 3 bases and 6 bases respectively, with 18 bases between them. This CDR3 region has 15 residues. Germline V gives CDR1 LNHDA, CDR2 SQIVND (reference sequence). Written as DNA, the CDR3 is TGTGCCAGTAGTATGAGTTGGGGATCTGGACGCGAGCAGTACTTC. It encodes CASSMSWGSGREQYF.

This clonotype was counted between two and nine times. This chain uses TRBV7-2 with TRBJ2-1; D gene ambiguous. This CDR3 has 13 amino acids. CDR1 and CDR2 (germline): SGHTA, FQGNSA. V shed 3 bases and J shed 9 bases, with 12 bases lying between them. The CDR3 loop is CASSLVLRGEQFF. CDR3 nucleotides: TGTGCCAGCAGCTTGGTACTACGTGGTGAGCAGTTCTTC. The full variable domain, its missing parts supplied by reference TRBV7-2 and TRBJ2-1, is GAGVSQSPSNKVTEKGKDVELRCDPISGHTALYWYRQSLGQGLEFLIYFQGNSAPDKSGLPSDRFSAERTGGSVSTLTIQRTQQEDSAVYLCASSLVLRGEQFFGPGTRLTVL.

The CDR3 region has the DNA TGTGCCAGCAGTGACGGACAGGATCCCTCCTACGAGCAGTACTTC. It yields the protein CASSDGQDPSYEQYF. V gene TRBV6-1 combines with J gene TRBJ2-7, with 7 bases matching TRBD1. Losses at the gene ends were 3 bases for V and 0 bases for J; bases not matched to a gene: 5. The CDR3 contains 15 residues. Germline loops: CDR1 MNHNS, CDR2 SASEGT.

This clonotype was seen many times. In DNA form, the CDR3 reads TGCAGCGTTGAAGCGCAGGGTAGCACTGAAGCTTTCTTT. The encoded protein is CSVEAQGSTEAFF. The chain carries TRBV29-1 and TRBJ1-1; possible D gene TRBD1, 5 bases. V was trimmed by 1 base and J by 4 bases, leaving 10 bases between them. Germline V gene sequence: CDR1 SQVTM, CDR2 ANQGSEA. The CDR3 sequence is 13 residues long.

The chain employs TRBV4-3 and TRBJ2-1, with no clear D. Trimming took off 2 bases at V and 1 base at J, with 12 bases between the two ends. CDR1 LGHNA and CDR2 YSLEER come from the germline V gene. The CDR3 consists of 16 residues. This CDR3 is CASSQNPAPSYNEQFF. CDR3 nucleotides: TGCGCCAGCAGCCAAAATCCAGCGCCGTCCTACAATGAGCAGTTCTTC.

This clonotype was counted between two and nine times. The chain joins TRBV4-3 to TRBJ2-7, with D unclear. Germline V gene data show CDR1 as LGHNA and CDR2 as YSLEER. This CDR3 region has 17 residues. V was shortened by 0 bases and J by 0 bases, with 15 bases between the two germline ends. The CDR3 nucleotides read TGCGCCAGCAGCCAAGATCGGTCCTCCCTGAGCTCCTACGAGCAGTACTTC. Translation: CASSQDRSSLSSYEQYF.

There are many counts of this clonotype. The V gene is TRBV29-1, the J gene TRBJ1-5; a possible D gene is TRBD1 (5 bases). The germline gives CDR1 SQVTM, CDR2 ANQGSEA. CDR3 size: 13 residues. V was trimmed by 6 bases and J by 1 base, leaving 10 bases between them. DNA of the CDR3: TGCAGCGTCTCGCGGGACAGCAATCAGCCCCAGCATTTT. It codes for CSVSRDSNQPQHF.

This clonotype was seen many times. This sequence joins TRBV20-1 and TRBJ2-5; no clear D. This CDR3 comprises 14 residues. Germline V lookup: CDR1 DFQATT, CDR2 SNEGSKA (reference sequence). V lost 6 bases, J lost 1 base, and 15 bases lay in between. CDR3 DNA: TGCAGTGCCCCCTACGGAGCGATCCAAGAGACCCAGTACTTC. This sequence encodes CSAPYGAIQETQYF.

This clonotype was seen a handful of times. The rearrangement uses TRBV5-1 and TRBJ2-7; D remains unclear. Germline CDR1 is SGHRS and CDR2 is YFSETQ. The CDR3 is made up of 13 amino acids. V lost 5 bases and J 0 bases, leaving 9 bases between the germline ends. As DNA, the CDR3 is TGCGCCAGCAGAGGGCAGAGCTCCTACGAGCAGTACTTC. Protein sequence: CASRGQSSYEQYF.

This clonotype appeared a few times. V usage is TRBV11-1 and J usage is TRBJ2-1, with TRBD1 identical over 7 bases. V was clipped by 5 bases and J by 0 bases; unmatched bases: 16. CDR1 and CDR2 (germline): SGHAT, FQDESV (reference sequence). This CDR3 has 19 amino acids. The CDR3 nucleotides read TGTGCCAGCAGCCCTAGTGGACAGGTATCACCCGCCTCCTACAATGAGCAGTTCTTC. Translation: CASSPSGQVSPASYNEQFF.

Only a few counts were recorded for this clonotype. CDR3 region: CASSQGIGSMTYEQYF. In DNA form, the CDR3 reads TGTGCCAGCAGCCAAGGTATAGGTTCGATGACCTACGAGCAGTACTTC. The chain uses TRBV3-1 and TRBJ2-7; D uncertain. CDR1 and CDR2 (germline): LGHDT, YNNKEL (reference sequence). The V end was cut by 1 base, the J end by 2 bases, with 15 bases between. The CDR3 consists of 16 residues.

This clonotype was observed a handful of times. CDR3 nucleotides: TGTGCCAGCAGCTTGTCGGAGACAGACACCATCTCCTACTCCTACGAGCAGTACTTC. Translation gives CASSLSETDTISYSYEQYF. The J gene is TRBJ2-7, the V gene TRBV11-1, with a possible D match to TRBD1 (5 bases). The CDR3 extends over 19 amino acids. The V gene lost 3 bases and the J gene lost 0 bases, with 24 bases spanning the gap. Germline values: CDR1 SGHAT, CDR2 FQDESV (reference sequence).

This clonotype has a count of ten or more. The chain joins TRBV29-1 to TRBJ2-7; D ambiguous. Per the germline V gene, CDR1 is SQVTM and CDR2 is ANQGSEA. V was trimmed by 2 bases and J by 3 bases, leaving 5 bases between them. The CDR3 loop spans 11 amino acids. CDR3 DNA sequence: TGCAGCGTTGAAATGCACTACGAGCAGTACTTC. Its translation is CSVEMHYEQYF.

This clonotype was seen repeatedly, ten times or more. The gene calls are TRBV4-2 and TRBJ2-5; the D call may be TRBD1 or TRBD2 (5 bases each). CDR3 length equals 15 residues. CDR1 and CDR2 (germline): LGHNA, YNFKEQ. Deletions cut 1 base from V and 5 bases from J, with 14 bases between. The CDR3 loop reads CASSQALAGLETQYF. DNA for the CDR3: TGTGCCAGCAGCCAAGCGCTAGCAGGGTTGGAGACCCAGTACTTC.

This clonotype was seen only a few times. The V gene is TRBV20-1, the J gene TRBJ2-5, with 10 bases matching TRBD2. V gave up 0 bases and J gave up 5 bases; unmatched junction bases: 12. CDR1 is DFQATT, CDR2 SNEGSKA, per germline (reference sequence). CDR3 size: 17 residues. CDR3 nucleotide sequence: TGCAGTGCTAGAGAGGTAGCGGGAGGCCCGGAGTGGGAGACCCAGTACTTC. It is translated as CSAREVAGGPEWETQYF.

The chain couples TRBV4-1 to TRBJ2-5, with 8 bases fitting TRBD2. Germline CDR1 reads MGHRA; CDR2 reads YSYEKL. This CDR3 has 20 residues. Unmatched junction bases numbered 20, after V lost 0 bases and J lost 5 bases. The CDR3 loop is CASSQEHDLGTGGPGETQYF. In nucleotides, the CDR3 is TGCGCCAGCAGCCAAGAACACGACCTCGGGACGGGGGGGCCTGGTGAGACCCAGTACTTC.

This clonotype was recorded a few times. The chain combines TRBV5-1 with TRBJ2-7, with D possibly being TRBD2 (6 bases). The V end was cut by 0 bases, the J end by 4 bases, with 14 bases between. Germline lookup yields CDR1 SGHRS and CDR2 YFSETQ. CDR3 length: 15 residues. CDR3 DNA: TGCGCCAGCAGCTTGGTTCCTAGCGACGGTTACGAGCAGTACTTC. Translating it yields CASSLVPSDGYEQYF.

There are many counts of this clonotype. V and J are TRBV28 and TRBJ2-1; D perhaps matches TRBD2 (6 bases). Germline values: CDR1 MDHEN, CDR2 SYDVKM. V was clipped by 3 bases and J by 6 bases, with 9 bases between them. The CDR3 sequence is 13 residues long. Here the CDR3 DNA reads TGTGCCAGCAGTTTCCCCGGGAGCAATGAGCAGTTCTTC. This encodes CASSFPGSNEQFF. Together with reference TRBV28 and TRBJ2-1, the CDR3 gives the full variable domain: DVKVTQSSRYLVKRTGEKVFLECVQDMDHENMFWYRQDPGLGLRLIYFSYDVKMKEKGDIPEGYSVSREKKERFSLILESASTNQTSMYLCASSFPGSNEQFFGPGTRLTVL.

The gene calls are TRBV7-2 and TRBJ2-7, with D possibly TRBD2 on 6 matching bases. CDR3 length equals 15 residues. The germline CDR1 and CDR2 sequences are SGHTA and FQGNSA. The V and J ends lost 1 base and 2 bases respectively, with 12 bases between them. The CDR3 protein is CASSLDWDLTYEQYF. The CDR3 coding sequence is TGTGCCAGCAGCTTAGATTGGGACTTAACCTACGAGCAGTACTTC.